The 18 T cell receptor beta chains presented below share a single source sample, sequenced in a study of blood T cell repertoires in COVID-19. Sequencing was performed with immunoSEQ multiplex PCR; in TCRdb, only in-frame clones are kept and a portion is missing. The sample records 250,000 to 400,000 clones, roughly nine tenths being singletons. Sequenced input: PBMCs or T cells enriched from blood (not recorded which). These receptors were obtained from a man between 60 and 75 years old who had recovered from COVID-19.

This clone was detected only once. The chain carries TRBV6-2 or TRBV6-3 and TRBJ1-2; D remains ambiguous. The V end was cut by 2 bases, the J end by 6 bases, with 10 bases between. Germline CDR1 reads MNHEY; CDR2 reads SVGEGT. The CDR3 extends over 13 amino acids. In nucleotides, the CDR3 is TGTGCCAGCAGTTACCTCGGGTATGATGGCTACACCTTC. It yields the protein CASSYLGYDGYTF.

The chain uses TRBV4-1 and TRBJ1-1; 11 bases line up with TRBD1. CDR1 and CDR2 from the germline V gene are MGHRA and YSYEKL. The CDR3 contains 15 residues. V lost 4 bases and J lost 1; bases outside the gene matches: 2. CDR3 protein: CASSPGQGANTEAFF. The CDR3 DNA reads TGCGCCAGCAGCCCCGGACAGGGGGCGAACACTGAAGCTTTCTTT.

The gene calls are TRBV7-8 and TRBJ2-5; tentatively, D is TRBD2 (5 bases). This CDR3 has 13 residues. V gave up 5 bases and J gave up 4 bases, with 11 bases separating them. Germline assignment: CDR1 SGHVS and CDR2 FQNEAQ. The CDR3 region is CASSPNRGETQYF. As DNA, the CDR3 is TGTGCCAGCAGCCCTAACCGGGGAGAGACCCAGTACTTC.

CDR3 in amino acids: CASRIDRKETQYF. The CDR3 DNA is TGTGCCAGCAGAATAGACAGGAAAGAGACCCAGTACTTC. The V and J genes are TRBV5-8 and TRBJ2-5; D is perhaps TRBD1 (6 bases). The CDR3 has 13 amino acids. Trimming removed 5 bases from V and 3 bases from J, with 11 bases in between. CDR1 and CDR2 (germline): SGHTS, YDEGEE.

V and J are TRBV3-1 (or the pseudogene TRBV3-2) and TRBJ2-5, with D possibly matching TRBD2 (5 bases). Germline V gene lookup returns CDR1 LGHDT and CDR2 YNNKEL (reference sequence). Trimming took 4 bases from V and 2 from J, leaving 14 bases between them. This CDR3 is built from 15 residues. The CDR3 is CASSRGLDGQETQYF. CDR3 sequence (DNA): TGTGCCAGCAGCCGCGGACTTGACGGTCAAGAGACCCAGTACTTC.

The chain recombines TRBV6-1 with TRBJ1-5; maybe TRBD1 (6 bases). The length of the CDR3 is 17 residues. Germline V gene data show CDR1 as MNHNS and CDR2 as SASEGT. V was pared by 1 base and J by 5 bases, with 18 bases between. The CDR3 loop reads CASSEGWTRGAYQPQHF. For the CDR3, the DNA is TGTGCCAGCAGTGAAGGTTGGACGCGGGGGGCCTATCAGCCCCAGCATTTT.

V and J are TRBV7-8 and TRBJ1-2, with D hard to call. Deletions cut 4 bases from V and 3 bases from J, with 9 bases between. The CDR3 contains 13 residues. Germline CDR1 SGHVS, CDR2 FQNEAQ. CDR3 loop: CASSWNGDYGYTF. The CDR3 bases are TGTGCCAGCAGCTGGAACGGGGACTATGGCTACACCTTC.

V and J are TRBV10-2 and TRBJ2-7, with D tentatively TRBD2 (5 bases). The CDR3 is made up of 15 amino acids. Trimming removed 6 bases at V and 3 bases at J, with 18 bases between. Germline loops: CDR1 WSHSY, CDR2 SAAADI. The CDR3: CASSPTPGYFYEQYF. Here the CDR3 DNA reads TGCGCCAGCAGCCCCACTCCGGGATATTTCTACGAGCAGTACTTC.

This chain connects TRBV18 to TRBJ1-2, with D perhaps matching TRBD1 (6 bases). CDR3 length: 13 residues. In germline, CDR1 is KGHSH, CDR2 LQKENI. Trimming left V 6 bases short and J 8 bases short, with 16 bases between. The CDR3 bases are TGTGCCAGCTCTTCAACAGGGAGTGAAGGCTACACCTTC. Protein: CASSSTGSEGYTF.

V is TRBV9 and J is TRBJ1-1; D uncertain. Germline lookup yields CDR1 SGDLS and CDR2 YYNGEE. The CDR3 is 13 residues long. The germline V and J ends were trimmed by 2 bases and 3 bases, with 8 bases remaining between them. The CDR3 reads CASSVTSDTEAFF. CDR3 in DNA: TGTGCCAGCAGCGTGACTTCGGACACTGAAGCTTTCTTT.

This clone occurred once. The V call is TRBV10-1, the J call TRBJ1-3; D remains ambiguous. CDR3 length: 16 amino acids. Trimming removed 4 bases from V and 0 bases from J, with 13 bases in between. Germline CDR1 reads WNHNN; CDR2 reads SYGVQD (reference sequence). The chain's CDR3 is CASSAPGIRSGNTIYF. The CDR3 DNA reads TGCGCCAGCAGTGCTCCCGGGATACGCTCTGGAAACACCATATATTTT.

V gene TRBV7-9 combines with J gene TRBJ2-3; 8 bases are a match to TRBD1. Germline values: CDR1 SEHNR, CDR2 FQNEAQ (reference sequence). V trimming: 2 bases; J trimming: 3 bases; junction bases outside the gene matches: 10. The CDR3 covers 17 residues. CDR3 DNA sequence: TGTGCCAGCAGCTTATTACGAGGGACAGGAAGTACAGATACGCAGTATTTT. Residues: CASSLLRGTGSTDTQYF.

The V and J genes are TRBV6-4 and TRBJ1-1, with TRBD1 as a possible D gene (5 bases). Germline lookup yields CDR1 MRHNA and CDR2 SNTAGT. V dropped 0 bases and J dropped 0 bases, with 14 bases sitting between them. The CDR3 extends over 17 amino acids. As DNA, the CDR3 is TGTGCCAGCAGTGACTCGATGTTGGGGGGAATGAACACTGAAGCTTTCTTT. This translates into CASSDSMLGGMNTEAFF.

V and J are TRBV7-3 and TRBJ2-3; TRBD2 aligns across 8 bases. V lost 1 base to trimming and J lost 2 bases; unmatched junction nucleotides: 5. The germline V gene encodes CDR1 SGHTA and CDR2 FQGTGA. This CDR3 has 16 residues. The CDR3 coding sequence is TGTGCCAGCAGCTTAAACGGGGGGGTAAACACAGATACGCAGTATTTT. Its protein is CASSLNGGVNTDTQYF. The complete variable domain, with remaining parts taken from reference TRBV7-3 and TRBJ2-3, reads GAGVSQTPSNKVTEKGKYVELRCDPISGHTALYWYRQSLGQGPEFLIYFQGTGAADDSGLPNDRFFAVRPEGSVSTLKIQRTERGDSAVYLCASSLNGGVNTDTQYFGPGTRLTVL.

This chain connects TRBV9 to TRBJ2-3, with D possibly matching TRBD1 (5 bases). Germline assignment: CDR1 SGDLS and CDR2 YYNGEE. V was cut by 4 bases and J by 5 bases, with 11 bases left in between. There are 13 residues in the CDR3. CDR3 DNA sequence: TGTGCCAGCAGCCCCGTTAGGGGAGATACGCAGTATTTT. It translates to CASSPVRGDTQYF.

The rearrangement links TRBV2 to TRBJ1-2, with D unclear. Germline V gene sequence: CDR1 SNHLY, CDR2 FYNNEI. Deletions cut 7 bases from V and 3 bases from J, with 12 bases between. The CDR3 has 13 residues. CDR3 DNA sequence: TGTGCCAGCACGGAGGCGGTTGACTATGGCTACACCTTC. Its protein is CASTEAVDYGYTF.

The chain recombines TRBV19 with TRBJ2-5, with D possibly TRBD2 on 5 matching bases. V lost 6 bases, J lost 3 bases, and 20 bases lay in between. The CDR3 spans 16 residues. From germline, CDR1 is LNHDA and CDR2 SQIVND (reference sequence). CDR3 loop: CASRPGTVVSKETQYF. The CDR3 DNA reads TGTGCCAGTAGGCCGGGAACAGTAGTCTCCAAAGAGACCCAGTACTTC.

The chain carries TRBV15 and TRBJ2-1; D perhaps matches TRBD1 (7 bases). Trimming cost V 1 base and J 6 bases, with 13 bases left between them. Germline V gene sequence: CDR1 LNHNV, CDR2 YYDKDF (reference sequence). The CDR3 totals 15 residues. CDR3 in amino acids: CATSRALQGGNEQFF. CDR3 coding DNA: TGTGCCACCAGCAGAGCGCTTCAGGGGGGCAATGAGCAGTTCTTC. Filled out from reference TRBV15 and TRBJ2-1, the complete variable domain reads DAMVIQNPRYQVTQFGKPVTLSCSQTLNHNVMYWYQQKSSQAPKLLFHYYDKDFNNEADTPDNFQSRRPNTSFCFLDIRSPGLGDTAMYLCATSRALQGGNEQFFGPGTRLTVL.